This T cell receptor beta chain emerged from a study of cytotoxic CD8 clonotypes in ibrutinib-treated CLL. Germline V CDR1 and CDR2: MNHEY, SVGAGI. Trimming left V 6 bases short and J 4 bases short, with 12 bases between. The CDR3 length is 13 residues. Using immunoSEQ multiplex PCR, the repertoire was profiled, and TCRdb retains in-frame clones only, with some absent. Of 27,000 or so clones in the sample, 75% to 85% were seen once. This TCR was sampled from a human donor with chronic lymphocytic leukemia. This sequence joins TRBV6-5 and TRBJ1-2; perhaps TRBD1 as D (5 bases). Specimen: PBMCs, collected after 24 months of ibrutinib treatment. In DNA, the CDR3 is TGTGCCAGCAGGTTGGCAGGGCGCTATGGCTACACCTTC. This sequence encodes CASRLAGRYGYTF.